Sequencing of this TCR beta chain was carried out in a study of TIL therapy for anti-PD-1-resistant metastatic lung cancer. Time point denoted: pre-treatment sample, taken before nivolumab and TIL therapy. Tumor tissue came from excised metastases, mostly pleural nodules or supraclavicular lymph nodes. This clone has a handful of counts. The libraries were made with immunoSEQ v3. Repertoires were generated with immunoSEQ multiplex PCR, while TCRdb's copy carries only in-frame clones and drops some. This sample has approximately 95,000 clones, with approximately 65% found just once. V gave up 5 bases and J gave up 13 bases; unmatched junction bases: 11. This CDR3 contains 12 residues. Germline V gene sequence: CDR1 SEHNR, CDR2 FQNEAQ (reference sequence).

J is TRBJ2-7 and V is TRBV7-9, with 7 positions matching TRBD2. The TCR was taken from a person between 25 and 79 years old with non-small cell lung cancer. The source was tumor tissue, collected at baseline. Here the CDR3 DNA reads TGTGCCAGCAGCAAATTGGACCGGGAGGAATACTTC. This codes for CASSKLDREEYF. The variable domain in full, with the rest retrieved from reference TRBV7-9 and TRBJ2-7, is DTGVSQNPRHKITKRGQNVTFRCDPISEHNRLYWYRQTLGQGPEFLTYFQNEAQLEKSRLLSDRFSAERPKGSFSTLEIQRTEQGDSAMYLCASSKLDREEYFGPGTRLTVT.